The sequence of this TCR beta chain was determined in a study of blood T cell repertoires in COVID-19. The overall study: Both acute and convalescent COVID-19 samples were obtained from the United States, Italy and Spain. In each case, the material was cDNA or gDNA derived from T cells, B-cell-depleted T cells, or PBMCs.

The ends lost 4 bases at V and 8 bases at J; junction bases unmatched: 4. The CDR3 contains 12 residues. The germline gives CDR1 LGHDT, CDR2 YNNKEL (reference sequence). Only one count was recorded for this clone. Recruitment covered 25 or so US areas and drew participants whose ages spanned roughly 18 to 95 years. Only in-frame clones appear in the TCRdb table, and some are missing; sequencing was by immunoSEQ multiplex PCR. The data contain a few hundred thousand clones, approximately 85% of them singletons. This sequence joins TRBV3-1 (or the pseudogene TRBV3-2) and TRBJ1-2; 7 positions match TRBD1. The sequenced material came from PBMCs or T cells enriched from blood (not recorded which). The receptor's source is a man in his thirties or forties who had recovered from COVID-19. CDR3 in amino acids: CASSLRQGGYTF. DNA of the CDR3: TGTGCCAGCAGCCTAAGACAGGGAGGCTACACCTTC.